This T cell receptor beta chain appears in the sequencing data of a study of cytomegalovirus exposure and HLA in healthy donors. Findings and limits, study-wide: Immune exposure was documented only through CMV serostatus.

A remark on this clone: The antigen remains undetermined.

V lost 3 bases, J lost 2 bases, and 8 bases stayed unmatched. The CDR3 covers 16 residues. In germline, CDR1 is SGDLS, CDR2 YYNGEE. The PCR ran on 60 Vbeta and 13 Jbeta primers. The data were produced by immunoSEQ multiplex PCR, yet TCRdb's version contains in-frame clones alone and is incomplete. The table has roughly 190,000 clones, around 87% seen once; the top ten hold roughly 1.3%. Sequences were obtained from PBMCs. The chain joins TRBV9 to TRBJ2-3, with TRBD2 matching 8 bases. This TCR derives from a man aged 25-45 years in good health and CMV-seronegative. For the CDR3, the DNA is TGTGCCAGCAGCGAGTGGGCGGGAGGCCCCACAGATACGCAGTATTTT. It codes for CASSEWAGGPTDTQYF.